In this sample, the clone carrying this T cell receptor beta chain turned up a few times. Its specificity is not known. Cells sorted by CD45RO/CCR7/CD25/CD127/CD95/CD27 comprised CD4+ naive, central memory, regulatory and stem cell-like memory cells. The data are from a study of beta chain features in type 1 diabetes. About the study: Age and gender were similar between patients and healthy donors, as were cell yields.

Findings and limits, study-wide: People with Type 1 diabetes carried modestly yet significantly shorter TCRB CDR3s in all four CD4+ subsets.

Every isolated RNA sample was fully reverse transcribed, so sequencing captured expressed TCRB transcripts. Here immunoSEQ multiplex PCR was the method, and the copy in TCRdb shows in-frame clones only, minus some. The sample contains 150,000 to 200,000 clones, 63% of which appear only once. CDR1 is SEHNR and CDR2 is FQNEAQ in the germline V gene (reference sequence). The V end lost 4 bases, the J end lost 1 base, and 16 bases lay between the germline ends. The CDR3 consists of 16 residues. This chain uses TRBV7-9 with TRBJ2-5, with unresolved D. This clonotype was sampled from a man younger than 45 with type 1 diabetes. The specimen sequenced was naive CD4+ T cells from blood. The CDR3 DNA follows: TGTGCCAGCAGCTGGCCATGGGTGGATTCCCAAGAGACCCAGTACTTC. Protein product: CASSWPWVDSQETQYF.